This is a list of T cell receptor beta chains from one sample in a study of OX40 agonist ivuxolimab in advanced cancers. Data came from immunoSEQ multiplex PCR; TCRdb stores just in-frame clones and leaves some out. The repertoire holds about 74,000 clones, roughly four fifths seen once, with around 6.6% in the top ten. The sample consisted of CD4+ or CD8+ T cells sorted from blood, taken in a trial of the OX40 agonist ivuxolimab. These receptors were obtained from an adult with an advanced solid tumor such as melanoma, head and neck, liver or kidney cancer. CDR3s include the opening cysteine and the closing phenylalanine or tryptophan. D genes are given only for firm matches. The listing skips clone size in some rows; elsewhere it reads once, few, many or a size class.

d_call,clone_size,j_call,v_call,cdr3_aa,cdr3_nt
.,.,TRBJ2-2,TRBV18,CASSPSGGTGELFF,TGTGCCAGCTCACCTTCCGGGGGAACCGGGGAGCTGTTTTTT
.,once,TRBJ1-1,TRBV18,CASSPPAGVNTEAFF,TGTGCCAGCTCACCACCGGCAGGGGTGAACACTGAAGCTTTCTTT
.,.,TRBJ2-3,TRBV30,CAWGSGTDTQYF,TGTGCCTGGGGGTCAGGGACAGATACGCAGTATTTT
.,.,TRBJ2-3,TRBV6-5,CATRTGNTDTQYF,TGTGCCACCCGAACTGGAAACACAGATACGCAGTATTTT
.,.,TRBJ2-3,TRBV14,CASSLRVSTDTQYF,TGTGCCAGCAGCCTCCGGGTTAGCACAGATACGCAGTATTTT
.,.,TRBJ2-5,TRBV5-4,CASSLRGGGETQYF,TGTGCCAGCAGCTTACGGGGAGGTGGTGAGACCCAGTACTTC
.,.,TRBJ2-2,TRBV2,CASKLGTGELFF,TGTGCCAGCAAGTTGGGCACCGGGGAGCTGTTTTTT
TRBD2,many,TRBJ2-2,TRBV6-4,CASSPTSGDTGELFF,TGTGCCAGCAGTCCGACTAGCGGAGACACCGGGGAGCTGTTTTTT
.,.,TRBJ1-4,TRBV4-1,CASSLARSANEKLFF,TGCGCCAGCAGCCTAGCCAGGAGTGCTAATGAAAAACTGTTTTTT
.,.,TRBJ1-1,TRBV30,CAWSLGTVTEAFF,TGTGCCTGGAGCCTCGGGACGGTCACTGAAGCTTTCTTT
TRBD1,.,TRBJ2-2,TRBV11-3,CASSLRGPTGELFF,TGTGCCAGCAGCTTGAGGGGGCCCACCGGGGAGCTGTTTTTT
TRBD2,.,TRBJ2-7,TRBV28,CASSAPGSGRVYEQYF,TGTGCCAGCAGTGCCCCCGGTAGCGGGAGGGTCTACGAGCAGTACTTC
TRBD1,.,TRBJ2-1,TRBV5-1,CASSLEGLGTAEEEQFF,TGCGCCAGCAGCTTGGAAGGTTTGGGGACAGCCGAGGAAGAGCAGTTCTTC
TRBD1,.,TRBJ1-5,TRBV7-2,CASSLTGGSNQPQHF,TGTGCCAGCAGTTTGACAGGGGGTAGCAATCAGCCCCAGCATTTT
.,few,TRBJ1-5,TRBV30,CAWSIGGSESSQHF,TGTGCCTGGAGTATCGGGGGGAGTGAGTCGTCCCAGCATTTT
.,.,TRBJ1-2,TRBV11-2,CASSLGGGRTGYTF,TGTGCCAGCAGCCTTGGTGGGGGGCGTACTGGCTACACCTTC
.,once,TRBJ2-2,TRBV4-1,CASSQEAPGELFF,TGCGCCAGCAGCCAAGAGGCACCCGGGGAGCTGTTTTTT
.,.,TRBJ2-7,TRBV7-2,CASSSAPGLNNEQYF,TGTGCCAGCAGCTCAGCTCCGGGACTCAACAACGAGCAGTACTTC
TRBD1,.,TRBJ2-5,TRBV6-4,CASNPRTGRETQYF,TGTGCCAGCAATCCTCGGACAGGGAGGGAGACCCAGTACTTC
.,.,TRBJ2-7,TRBV7-9,CASSFKGDSPYVYEQYF,TGTGCCAGCAGCTTCAAGGGGGACTCTCCCTACGTCTACGAGCAGTACTTC
TRBD1,.,TRBJ2-5,TRBV2,CASRGTVETQYF,TGTGCCAGCAGGGGGACAGTAGAGACCCAGTACTTC
.,.,TRBJ1-2,TRBV30,CAWSAYRAPYGYTF,TGTGCCTGGAGCGCTTACAGGGCCCCCTATGGCTACACCTTC
TRBD1,.,TRBJ1-2,TRBV9,CASSVGGGTGQYGYTF,TGTGCCAGCAGCGTAGGGGGTGGGACAGGGCAATATGGCTACACCTTC
TRBD1,.,TRBJ2-5,TRBV29-1,CSTVPWTGGRETQYF,TGCAGCACCGTCCCGTGGACAGGGGGCCGGGAGACCCAGTACTTC
.,.,TRBJ2-1,TRBV6-1,CASSEAIEQGGNEQFF,TGTGCCAGCAGTGAAGCAATTGAACAAGGCGGGAATGAGCAGTTCTTC
TRBD2,.,TRBJ2-5,TRBV2,CASRDLAGGMETQYF,TGTGCCAGCAGGGACTTGGCGGGGGGCATGGAGACCCAGTACTTC
.,.,TRBJ1-1,TRBV28,CASERGAPPEAFF,TGTGCCAGCGAGCGGGGGGCTCCGCCTGAAGCTTTCTTT
.,.,TRBJ2-7,TRBV5-1,CASSLEERGYEQYF,TGCGCCAGCAGCTTGGAAGAGAGGGGCTACGAGCAGTACTTC
.,.,TRBJ1-1,TRBV15,CATSREVGTEAFF,TGTGCCACCAGCAGAGAAGTTGGCACTGAAGCTTTCTTT
.,.,TRBJ2-2,TRBV19,CASSIGSGAMVSTGELFF,TGTGCCAGTAGTATTGGATCAGGGGCAATGGTTAGCACCGGGGAGCTGTTTTTT
.,.,TRBJ2-1,TRBV19,CASSISTSSYNEQFF,TGTGCCAGTAGTATATCGACCAGCTCCTACAATGAGCAGTTCTTC
.,.,TRBJ1-3,TRBV6-4,CASSPGAGNSNTIYF,TGTGCCAGCAGTCCGGGCGCAGGGAACTCCAACACCATATATTTT
.,.,TRBJ2-1,TRBV27,CASSLSLPGRYNEQFF,TGTGCCAGCAGTTTATCCCTTCCGGGCCGCTACAATGAGCAGTTCTTC
TRBD2,.,TRBJ2-2,TRBV28,CASSLSRLAANTGELFF,TGTGCCAGCAGTTTGAGCAGACTAGCGGCGAACACCGGGGAGCTGTTTTTT
TRBD1,.,TRBJ1-3,TRBV4-2,CASSQEAPDRVSGNTIYF,TGTGCCAGCAGCCAAGAAGCCCCGGACAGGGTTTCTGGAAACACCATATATTTT
.,.,TRBJ1-2,TRBV28,CASSRTHLGNYGYTF,TGTGCCAGCAGCAGGACTCATTTGGGGAACTATGGCTACACCTTC
.,.,TRBJ1-1,TRBV6-5,CASSYSGSLQREAFF,TGTGCCAGCAGTTACTCTGGCTCCCTCCAGAGGGAAGCTTTCTTT
.,.,TRBJ1-6,TRBV6-1,CASRTAYNSPLHF,TGTGCCAGCAGGACAGCGTATAATTCACCCCTCCACTTT
.,.,TRBJ2-1,TRBV7-3,CASSYLTEHEQFF,TGTGCCAGCAGCTACCTGACCGAGCATGAGCAGTTCTTC
.,.,TRBJ2-2,TRBV19,CASIGRQNTGELFF,TGTGCCAGTATCGGGAGACAAAACACCGGGGAGCTGTTTTTT
.,once,TRBJ2-7,TRBV7-9,CASKVGGGTEQYF,TGTGCCAGCAAGGTGGGGGGCGGTACCGAGCAGTACTTC
.,.,TRBJ2-7,TRBV5-4,CASSPNDRQSYEQYF,TGTGCCAGCAGCCCTAACGACAGGCAATCCTACGAGCAGTACTTC
.,.,TRBJ2-2,TRBV9,CASSVGTVPAGELFF,TGTGCCAGCAGCGTAGGTACGGTCCCAGCCGGGGAGCTGTTTTTT
TRBD1,.,TRBJ2-3,TRBV27,CASRGTGWRTDTQYF,TGTGCCAGCCGAGGGACAGGGTGGAGAACAGATACGCAGTATTTT
.,.,TRBJ1-4,TRBV7-2,CASSLVSGTETLFF,TGTGCCAGCAGCTTAGTGTCTGGAACCGAAACCCTGTTTTTT
.,.,TRBJ2-2,TRBV5-1,CASSLIEIDTGELFF,TGCGCCAGCAGCTTGATAGAGATCGACACCGGGGAGCTGTTTTTT
TRBD2,.,TRBJ2-1,TRBV7-7,CASSPGGSENEQFF,TGTGCCAGCAGCCCCGGCGGGAGTGAGAATGAGCAGTTCTTC
.,.,TRBJ2-7,TRBV7-9,CASSFIGSLSYEQYF,TGTGCCAGCAGCTTCATCGGCAGTCTCTCCTACGAGCAGTACTTC
.,.,TRBJ2-6,TRBV11-3,CASSLDGAGPGANVLTF,TGTGCCAGCAGCTTAGATGGGGCGGGTCCCGGGGCCAACGTCCTGACTTTC
.,.,TRBJ2-1,TRBV28,CASSLPYNEQFF,TGTGCCAGCAGTTTACCCTACAATGAGCAGTTCTTC
.,.,TRBJ2-5,TRBV5-1,CASSHGHIETQYF,TGCGCCAGCAGCCACGGACACATAGAGACCCAGTACTTC
TRBD1,.,TRBJ2-6,TRBV28,CASRATGGAGANVLTF,TGTGCCAGCAGGGCGACAGGGGGCGCTGGGGCCAACGTCCTGACTTTC
TRBD1,.,TRBJ1-2,TRBV29-1,CSVSTGTGRGYTF,TGCAGCGTTTCGACCGGGACAGGGCGAGGCTACACCTTC
.,.,TRBJ1-5,TRBV6-5,CASRTLGGLNQPQHF,TGTGCCAGCAGGACTCTTGGGGGCCTCAATCAGCCCCAGCATTTT
TRBD2,.,TRBJ2-7,TRBV4-1,CASSPEPAGPYEQYF,TGCGCCAGCAGCCCCGAGCCAGCGGGACCCTACGAGCAGTACTTC